This TCR beta chain was identified during a study of cytomegalovirus exposure and HLA in healthy donors. Primers included in the PCR were 60 Vbeta and 13 Jbeta primers. Clones were read by immunoSEQ multiplex PCR, and TCRdb kept only the in-frame ones, dropping some. The sample lists about 140,000 clones; approximately 84% were seen once. Notes on this clone: Its antigen is still unknown.

Study-wide findings and caveats: Exclusion applied to some V segments, including TRBV6-2 and TRBV6-3, as they were indistinguishable. Later analysis placed DRB1 highest and HLA-C lowest in TCR association rates, which differed by HLA locus. It emerged from a later analysis that several of the most significant clusters appeared to be linked to common viral pathogens. HLA allele associations emerged for around 15,000 TCR beta sequences in a later analysis, at 0.05 false discovery rate.

V was shortened by 6 bases and J by 7 bases, with 15 bases between the two germline ends. The germline V gene has CDR1 MNHEY and CDR2 SVGAGI. The CDR3 covers 13 residues. The TCR sequence derives from a woman aged 55 to 70 in good health and CMV-seropositive. The chain is built from TRBV6-5 and TRBJ1-2; the D gene is possibly TRBD1 (6 bases). The specimen sequenced was PBMCs. This CDR3 reads CASSRKGGFGYTF. The CDR3 bases are TGTGCCAGCAGCCGAAAAGGGGGTTTTGGCTACACCTTC.